This T cell receptor beta chain originates from a study of blood T cell repertoires in COVID-19. Some clones are missing from TCRdb's copy, which holds only in-frame ones; the method was immunoSEQ multiplex PCR. The repertoire has around 180,000 clones, approximately 83% of them found once; the top ten carry around 3.3%. The V end lost 5 bases, the J end lost 2 bases, and 14 bases lay between the germline ends. The CDR3 extends over 15 amino acids. CDR1 and CDR2 (germline): LNHDA, SQIVND (reference sequence). The sample taken for sequencing was peripheral blood. The chain has TRBV19 and TRBJ2-3; possibly TRBD2 for D (6 bases). This clonotype was sampled from a man aged 55 to 70 with acute or convalescent COVID-19. The CDR3 sequence is CASSPPGLNTDTQYF. The CDR3 nucleotides are TGTGCCAGTAGTCCCCCGGGACTGAACACAGATACGCAGTATTTT.